These 22 T cell receptor beta chains share one sample of origin, sequenced in a study of cytomegalovirus exposure and HLA in healthy donors. This PCR relied on a set of 60 Vbeta primers and 13 Jbeta primers. Profiling relied on immunoSEQ multiplex PCR, and the TCRdb table lists in-frame clones only, not all of them. The table records about 170,000 clones, about three quarters of them present only once. The sequenced material came from PBMCs. The receptors stem from a girl aged 5 to 17 in good health and CMV-seronegative.

This clone was counted once. The chain's CDR3 is CSVKAGENSGNTIYF. In DNA, the CDR3 is TGCAGCGTTAAGGCAGGGGAAAACTCTGGAAACACCATATATTTT. The chain joins TRBV29-1 to TRBJ1-3; D is perhaps TRBD1 (6 bases). CDR3 length: 15 residues. Germline CDR1 reads SQVTM; CDR2 reads ANQGSEA. Trimming removed 5 bases at V and 0 bases at J, with 14 bases between. Together with reference TRBV29-1 and TRBJ1-3, the CDR3 gives the full variable domain: SAVISQKPSRDICQRGTSLTIQCQVDSQVTMMFWYRQQPGQSLTLIATANQGSEATYESGFVIDKFPISRPNLTFSTLTVSNMSPEDSSIYLCSVKAGENSGNTIYFGEGSWLTVV.

The chain carries TRBV12-5 and TRBJ2-1, with TRBD1 as a possible D gene (6 bases). V was clipped by 1 base and J by 9 bases, with 10 bases between them. The CDR3 loop spans 13 amino acids. The germline CDR1 and CDR2 sequences are LGHNT and FRNRAP. The CDR3 here is CASGLGGRGEQFF. DNA of the CDR3: TGTGCTAGTGGTTTGGGGGGGCGCGGTGAGCAGTTCTTC.

This clone has only one observation. The chain couples TRBV19 to TRBJ2-2; 8 nucleotides agree with TRBD1. Germline CDR1 is LNHDA and CDR2 is SQIVND (reference sequence). The CDR3 runs to 15 residues. V shed 6 bases and J 4 bases; nucleotides not matched to a gene: 7. The CDR3 is CASRDRASRTGELFF. The CDR3 DNA is TGTGCCAGTAGGGACAGGGCAAGCCGCACCGGGGAGCTGTTTTTT.

The genes are TRBV6-6 and TRBJ1-4; D not resolved. The CDR3 runs 14 residues. The germline gives CDR1 MNHNY, CDR2 SVGAGI (reference sequence). The V and J ends lost 6 bases and 4 bases respectively, with 12 bases between them. CDR3 in amino acids: CASRSRSYNEKLFF. The CDR3 DNA reads TGTGCCAGCAGGAGCCGATCCTATAATGAAAAACTGTTTTTT.

The gene calls are TRBV5-6 and TRBJ1-1, with D hard to call. The CDR3 totals 12 residues. V shed 0 bases and J shed 8 bases, with 8 bases lying between them. Germline lookup yields CDR1 SGHDT and CDR2 YYEEEE. CDR3 nucleotide sequence: TGTGCCAGCAGCTTGGGAGTCTCAGAAGCTTTCTTT. Encoded protein: CASSLGVSEAFF.

This clone appeared once. The chain joins TRBV30 to TRBJ1-5; D remains unclear. Germline V lookup: CDR1 GTSNPN, CDR2 SVGIG (reference sequence). V was cut by 5 bases and J by 4 bases, with 15 bases left in between. This CDR3 is 14 amino acids long. The CDR3 DNA follows: TGTGCCTGGTCGCCCGGGGAAGGAAATCAGCCCCAGCATTTT. This encodes CAWSPGEGNQPQHF. The whole variable domain, remainder taken from reference TRBV30 and TRBJ1-5, is SQTIHQWPATLVQPVGSPLSLECTVEGTSNPNLYWYRQAAGRGLQLLFYSVGIGQISSEVPQNLSASRPQDRQFILSSKKLLLSDSGFYLCAWSPGEGNQPQHFGDGTRLSIL.

The rearrangement links TRBV5-1 to TRBJ1-2; the D gene is possibly TRBD1 (5 bases). This CDR3 contains 13 residues. Germline V gene lookup returns CDR1 SGHRS and CDR2 YFSETQ. Trimming took 4 bases from V and 6 from J, leaving 13 bases between them. CDR3 in DNA: TGCGCCAGCAGCGTGACAGTGGAGAATGGCTACACCTTC. As protein: CASSVTVENGYTF.

This chain links TRBV5-8 with TRBJ1-5; D gene ambiguous. CDR1 and CDR2 (germline): SGHTS, YDEGEE. The CDR3 loop spans 15 amino acids. V lost 0 bases and J lost 5, with 12 bases in between. Here the CDR3 reads CASSLGFYPDQPQHF. CDR3 DNA: TGTGCCAGCAGCTTGGGGTTTTATCCGGATCAGCCCCAGCATTTT.

The chain employs TRBV7-6 and TRBJ1-2, with D tentatively TRBD1 (5 bases). Germline V gene lookup returns CDR1 SGHVS and CDR2 FNYEAQ. The V gene lost 3 bases and the J gene lost 10 bases, with 15 bases spanning the gap. CDR3 length equals 13 residues. Here the CDR3 reads CASSLRKGQDYTF. The CDR3 bases are TGTGCCAGCAGCTTGAGAAAGGGGCAGGACTACACCTTC.

The chain carries TRBV5-6 and TRBJ1-2; D gene ambiguous. V dropped 6 bases and J dropped 4 bases, with 22 bases sitting between them. CDR3 length equals 16 residues. Germline V gene lookup returns CDR1 SGHDT and CDR2 YYEEEE. CDR3 in DNA: TGTGCCAGCACTATCCGAAAAGTTTCGGTGTCCTATGGCTACACCTTC. It yields the protein CASTIRKVSVSYGYTF.

V usage is TRBV5-1 and J usage is TRBJ2-3, with 7 bases lining up with TRBD1. The J segment lost 2 bases and the V segment lost 4 bases, leaving 4 bases of the junction unmatched. The CDR3 loop spans 14 amino acids. The germline CDR1 and CDR2 sequences are SGHRS and YFSETQ. The CDR3 here is CASSADRITDTQYF. CDR3 DNA sequence: TGCGCCAGCAGCGCGGACAGGATCACAGATACGCAGTATTTT.

The rearrangement uses TRBV15 and TRBJ2-3; 9 bases are shared with TRBD1. The CDR3 sequence is 15 residues long. J gave up 2 bases and V 2 bases, and 2 bases lay outside the gene matches. The V gene's germline CDR1 is LNHNV and CDR2 YYDKDF (reference sequence). CDR3 in amino acids: CATSRRQGVTDTQYF. The CDR3 DNA is TGTGCCACCAGCAGAAGACAGGGGGTCACAGATACGCAGTATTTT.

The rearrangement uses TRBV9 and TRBJ2-3; TRBD2 aligns across 10 bases. The CDR3 extends over 15 amino acids. Germline loops: CDR1 SGDLS, CDR2 YYNGEE. The ends lost 4 bases at V and 5 bases at J; junction bases unmatched: 7. This CDR3 is CASSSGTSDRDTQYF. The DNA of the CDR3 is TGTGCCAGCAGCTCCGGGACTAGCGACCGAGATACGCAGTATTTT.

This chain connects TRBV29-1 to TRBJ2-5; 9 nucleotides match TRBD1. This CDR3 has 15 amino acids. V shed 5 bases and J 5 bases; nucleotides not matched to a gene: 12. CDR1 is SQVTM and CDR2 is ANQGSEA in the germline V gene. The CDR3 DNA reads as TGCAGCGTTCCGACCGGGACAGGGCTCGGGGAGACCCAGTACTTC. This gives the protein CSVPTGTGLGETQYF.

The chain carries TRBV19 and TRBJ2-7; no clear D. Germline V lookup: CDR1 LNHDA, CDR2 SQIVND (reference sequence). CDR3 size: 14 residues. The V gene lost 3 bases and the J gene lost 0 bases, with 9 bases spanning the gap. The CDR3 loop reads CASSIQFSSYEQYF. The CDR3 DNA follows: TGTGCCAGTAGTATTCAGTTCAGCTCCTACGAGCAGTACTTC.

A few counts support this clone. The J gene is TRBJ2-5, the V gene TRBV18; D ambiguous. CDR3 length: 13 amino acids. V lost 3 bases to trimming and J lost 0 bases, with 5 bases between them. Germline CDR1 KGHSH, CDR2 LQKENI. In DNA form, the CDR3 reads TGTGCCAGCTCACCGACATACCAAGAGACCCAGTACTTC. Translation: CASSPTYQETQYF.

V usage is TRBV6-1 and J usage is TRBJ1-5; 7 bases are shared with TRBD1. The germline V gene encodes CDR1 MNHNS and CDR2 SASEGT. The CDR3 is 12 amino acids. Trimming removed 6 bases from V and 6 bases from J; junction bases left unmatched: 2. CDR3 bases: TGTGCCAGCAGAGACAGGGTTCAGCCCCAGCATTTT. This translates into CASRDRVQPQHF.

The J gene is TRBJ1-6, the V gene TRBV21-1; the table's D call, TRBD1, has no DNA check behind it. TRBV21-1 is given as a pseudogene. The CDR3 length is 17 residues. The CDR3 bases are TGTGCCAGCAGCAAAACGGACGGGACAGGGGACAATTCACCCCTCCACTTT. Translating gives CASSKTDGTGDNSPLHF.

The V gene is TRBV5-1, the J gene TRBJ1-1; D is undetermined. Germline CDR1 and CDR2: SGHRS and YFSETQ. Trimming took 0 bases from V and 1 from J, leaving 7 bases between them. The CDR3 sequence is 14 residues long. The CDR3 DNA sequence: TGCGCCAGCAGCTTGGATACAGCGAACACTGAAGCTTTCTTT. Translation gives CASSLDTANTEAFF.

This clone was counted a few times. The chain employs TRBV6-5 and TRBJ2-5, with D perhaps matching TRBD1 (5 bases). V gave up 7 bases and J gave up 1 base, with 16 bases separating them. The CDR3 extends over 15 amino acids. Germline CDR1 reads MNHEY; CDR2 reads SVGAGI. CDR3 loop: CASNPWQGVQETQYF. The CDR3 coding sequence is TGTGCCAGCAACCCTTGGCAGGGTGTCCAAGAGACCCAGTACTTC.

The chain joins TRBV18 to TRBJ2-7; D is ambiguous. Trimming shortened V by 3 bases and J by 3 bases, and 6 bases separated the two germline ends. Germline CDR1 is KGHSH and CDR2 is LQKENI. The CDR3 sequence is 12 residues long. The CDR3 sequence: CASSPQDYEQYF. The CDR3 DNA is TGTGCCAGCTCACCCCAGGACTACGAGCAGTACTTC.

This sequence joins TRBV6-6 and TRBJ1-3; 9 nucleotides align to TRBD1. CDR3 size: 14 residues. The J segment lost 1 base and the V segment lost 8 bases, leaving 3 bases of the junction unmatched. Germline CDR1 MNHNY, CDR2 SVGAGI (reference sequence). Written as DNA, the CDR3 is TGTGCCAGCGTACAGGGGGCTTCTGGAAACACCATATATTTT. It translates to CASVQGASGNTIYF.